This entry describes one T cell receptor (beta chain). Its antigen is not known. Individuals having autoimmune disease history or systemic immunosuppression were not enrolled. Clones were read by immunoSEQ multiplex PCR, and TCRdb kept only the in-frame ones, dropping some. Among more than 70,000 clones listed, 90% to 95% were seen once. This sample was taken from a study of OX40 agonist ivuxolimab in advanced cancers. Across the study: Three dose-escalation patients had partial responses: one with hepatocellular carcinoma and two with cutaneous melanoma.

General study results and limits: Average numbers of expanded clones were greater in CD8+ T cells than in CD4+.

CDR1 is SEHNR, CDR2 FQNEAQ, per germline (reference sequence). V was cut by 1 base and J by 0 bases, with 6 bases left in between. The CDR3 contains 14 residues. The chain couples TRBV7-9 to TRBJ2-5; D is undetermined. This receptor was identified in an adult with an advanced solid tumor such as melanoma, head and neck, liver or kidney cancer. The starting material was CD4+ or CD8+ T cells sorted from blood, obtained in a trial of the OX40 agonist ivuxolimab. CDR3 loop: CASSLERYQETQYF. The CDR3 nucleotides are TGTGCCAGCAGCTTAGAAAGGTACCAAGAGACCCAGTACTTC. The entire variable domain, with the rest obtained from reference TRBV7-9 and TRBJ2-5, is as follows: DTGVSQNPRHKITKRGQNVTFRCDPISEHNRLYWYRQTLGQGPEFLTYFQNEAQLEKSRLLSDRFSAERPKGSFSTLEIQRTEQGDSAMYLCASSLERYQETQYFGPGTRLLVL.